This TCR beta chain was obtained from a study of blood T cell repertoires in COVID-19. Study-wide background: From T cells, B-cell-depleted T cells, or PBMCs came the material, which was cDNA or gDNA.

Trimming took 4 bases from V and 1 from J; bases not matched to a gene: 10. The CDR3 totals 17 residues. Original processing methods: Amplification with reference gene primers provided the estimates of nucleated cell counts. Libraries were prepared by immunoSEQ multiplex PCR; TCRdb keeps only in-frame clonotypes and omits some of them. The V and J calls and clone size come from that table; D and trimming were worked out from the DNA. The sample lists about 59,000 clones, approximately 90% seen once, with about 16% in the top ten. What was sequenced was peripheral blood. The genes are TRBV23-1 and TRBJ1-2, with 9 bases matching TRBD1. TRBV23-1 qualifies as an ORF whose function is uncertain. The TCR comes from a man aged 80 or over with acute or convalescent COVID-19. The CDR3 loop reads CASSPGTGLRNNYGYTF. In DNA, the CDR3 is TGCGCCAGCAGTCCCGGGACAGGGTTAAGGAATAACTATGGCTACACCTTC.